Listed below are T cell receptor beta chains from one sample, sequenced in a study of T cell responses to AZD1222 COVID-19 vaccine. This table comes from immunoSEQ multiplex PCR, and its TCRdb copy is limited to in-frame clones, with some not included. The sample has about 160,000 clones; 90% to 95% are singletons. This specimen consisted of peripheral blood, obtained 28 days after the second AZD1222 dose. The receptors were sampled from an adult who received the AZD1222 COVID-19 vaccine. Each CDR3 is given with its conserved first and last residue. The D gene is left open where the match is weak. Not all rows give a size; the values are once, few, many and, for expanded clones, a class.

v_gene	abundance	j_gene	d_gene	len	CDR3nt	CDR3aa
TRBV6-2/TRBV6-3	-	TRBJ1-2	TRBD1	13	TGTGCCAGCAGCGTCCAGGGGGCGCAGGGCTACACCTTC	CASSVQGAQGYTF
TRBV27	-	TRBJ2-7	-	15	TGTGCCAGCAGATTATCCCCGGCAGGTTTTTACGAGCAGTACTTC	CASRLSPAGFYEQYF
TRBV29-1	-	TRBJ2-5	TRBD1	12	TGCAGCGTAGGACAGGGAACAGAGACCCAGTACTTC	CSVGQGTETQYF
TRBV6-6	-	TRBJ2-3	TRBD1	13	TGTGCCAGCAGGCAAACAGGGGGAGATACGCAGTATTTT	CASRQTGGDTQYF
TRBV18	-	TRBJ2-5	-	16	TGTGCCAGCTCACCTTACGAGAGCCAGGGAATGGAGACCCAGTACTTC	CASSPYESQGMETQYF
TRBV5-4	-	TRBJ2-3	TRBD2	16	TGTGCCAGCAGTCAAGTGGCGGGAGATGGGACAGATACGCAGTATTTT	CASSQVAGDGTDTQYF
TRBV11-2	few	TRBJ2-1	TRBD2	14	TGTGCCAGCAGCTTCACTAGCGGAAACAATGAGCAGTTCTTC	CASSFTSGNNEQFF
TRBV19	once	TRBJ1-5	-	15	TGTGCCAGTACCTTGGACGGAGACCTCAATCAGCCCCAGCATTTT	CASTLDGDLNQPQHF
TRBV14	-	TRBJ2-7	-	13	TGTGCCAGCAGCCAACAGGGTAAATACGAGCAGTACTTC	CASSQQGKYEQYF
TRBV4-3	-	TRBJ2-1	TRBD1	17	TGCGCCAGCAGCGACAACAGGGGCGGCCTCTCCTACAATGAGCAGTTCTTC	CASSDNRGGLSYNEQFF
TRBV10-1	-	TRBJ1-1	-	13	TGCGCCAGGGCGGGAGTTTTGAACACTGAAGCTTTCTTT	CARAGVLNTEAFF
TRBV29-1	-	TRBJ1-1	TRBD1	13	TGCAGCGTTGTAGGAGGGGGCGACACTGAAGCTTTCTTT	CSVVGGGDTEAFF
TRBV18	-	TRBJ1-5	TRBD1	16	TGTGCCAGCTCAAACCGGACAGGGGGCAGCAATCAGCCCCAGCATTTT	CASSNRTGGSNQPQHF
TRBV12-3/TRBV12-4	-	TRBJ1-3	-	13	TGTGCCAGCAGTTTAGGGGCTGGAAACACCATATATTTT	CASSLGAGNTIYF
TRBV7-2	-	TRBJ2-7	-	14	TGTGCCAGCAGCTTAGCTAGCGGCTCCTACGAGCAGTACTTC	CASSLASGSYEQYF
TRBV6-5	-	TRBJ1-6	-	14	TGTGCCAGCAGTTACACACAGGGTCAATCACCCCTCCACTTT	CASSYTQGQSPLHF
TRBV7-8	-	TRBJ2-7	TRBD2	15	TGTGCCAGCAGCTTAGACGGGGGGAATTGGTACGAGCAGTACTTC	CASSLDGGNWYEQYF
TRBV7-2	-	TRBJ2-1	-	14	TGTGCCAGCAGCCGGGACACTTCCTACAATGAGCAGTTCTTC	CASSRDTSYNEQFF
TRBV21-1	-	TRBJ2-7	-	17	TGTGCCAGCAGCTCCCATAGGGGGGGGGCCTTGCCCTACGAGCAGTACTTC	CASSSHRGGALPYEQYF
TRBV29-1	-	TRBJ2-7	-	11	TGCAGCGTTGAACTTAACTACGAGCAGTACTTC	CSVELNYEQYF
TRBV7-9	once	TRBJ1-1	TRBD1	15	TGTGCCAGCAGCTTAGTCGGGGGGCAGGGGGAGGAAGCTTTCTTT	CASSLVGGQGEEAFF
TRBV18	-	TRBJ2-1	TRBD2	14	TGTGCCAGCTCGAGGACTAGCGGGAGTTATGAGCAGTTCTTC	CASSRTSGSYEQFF
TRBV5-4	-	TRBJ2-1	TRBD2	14	TGTGCCAGCAGCCCGGGACTAGCCTACAATGAGCAGTTCTTC	CASSPGLAYNEQFF
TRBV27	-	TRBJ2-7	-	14	TGTGCCAGCAGTTCCCCGAGACAACCCTACGAGCAGTACTTC	CASSSPRQPYEQYF
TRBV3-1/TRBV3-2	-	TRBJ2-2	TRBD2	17	TGTGCCAGCAGCCAAGAGTCCCGGGTTCGGGGGGCCGGGGAGCTGTTTTTT	CASSQESRVRGAGELFF
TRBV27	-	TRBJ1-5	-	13	TGTGCCAGCAGCGTTAATAGCAATCAGCCCCAGCATTTT	CASSVNSNQPQHF
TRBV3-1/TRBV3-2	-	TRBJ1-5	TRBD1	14	TGTGCCAGCAGCCAAGCCGCAGGGGGCTTGCCCCAGCATTTT	CASSQAAGGLPQHF
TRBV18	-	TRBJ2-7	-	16	TGTGCCAGCTCACCACCGTTCAACCGTATGTCCTACGAGCAGTACTTC	CASSPPFNRMSYEQYF
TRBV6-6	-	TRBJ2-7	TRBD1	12	TGTGCCAGCATGGGACAGAACTACGAGCAGTACTTC	CASMGQNYEQYF
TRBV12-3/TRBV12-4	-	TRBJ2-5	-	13	TGTGCCAGCAGTTCACGTCTCAAAGAGACCCAGTACTTC	CASSSRLKETQYF
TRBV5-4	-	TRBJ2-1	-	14	TGTGCCAGCACCCGGAAAGGGGACTACAATGAGCAGTTCTTC	CASTRKGDYNEQFF
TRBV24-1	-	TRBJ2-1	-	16	TGTGCCACCAGTGATTATCGGGGTGGGACCGGCAATGAGCAGTTCTTC	CATSDYRGGTGNEQFF
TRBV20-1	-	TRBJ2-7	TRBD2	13	TGCAGTGCTAGTCCTAGCGGGGCCTACGAGCAGTACTTC	CSASPSGAYEQYF
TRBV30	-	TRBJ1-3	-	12	TGTGCCTGGAGAAGTGGGGGGGCCACCATATATTTT	CAWRSGGATIYF
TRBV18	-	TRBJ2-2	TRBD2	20	TGTGCCAGCTCAGCCCAACTGGGACTAGCGTACCAGGCGAACACCGGGGAGCTGTTTTTT	CASSAQLGLAYQANTGELFF